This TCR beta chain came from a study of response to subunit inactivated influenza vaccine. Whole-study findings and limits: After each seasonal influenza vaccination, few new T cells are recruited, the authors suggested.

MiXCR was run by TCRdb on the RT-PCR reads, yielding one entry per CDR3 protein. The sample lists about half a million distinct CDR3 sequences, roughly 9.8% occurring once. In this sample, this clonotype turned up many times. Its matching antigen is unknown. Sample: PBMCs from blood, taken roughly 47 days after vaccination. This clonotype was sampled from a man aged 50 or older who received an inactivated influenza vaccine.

CDR3 nucleotides: TGCAGCGTTGAAGATCCGGGTAATGGCTACACCTTC. Its translation is CSVEDPGNGYTF. This sequence joins TRBV29-1 and TRBJ1-2; D remains unclear. CDR3 length equals 12 residues. Germline V gene data show CDR1 as SQVTM and CDR2 as ANQGSEA. The V end was cut by 0 bases, the J end by 6 bases, with 8 bases between.